Listed here are 27 T cell receptor beta chains from one sample, sequenced in a study of blood T cell repertoires in COVID-19. Sequenced by immunoSEQ multiplex PCR; TCRdb stores in-frame clones only, minus some. The profile shows roughly 380,000 clones, about 89% of them singletons. Input material: PBMCs or T cells enriched from blood (not recorded which). Source of these receptors: a man aged 25 to 45 who had recovered from COVID-19.

The chain links TRBV6-5 to TRBJ2-2, with 11 positions matching TRBD1. The CDR3 is 14 residues long. CDR1 and CDR2 from the germline V gene are MNHEY and SVGAGI. Losses at the gene ends were 8 bases for V and 7 bases for J; bases not matched to a gene: 6. CDR3 loop: CASARDRGSGELFF. As DNA, the CDR3 is TGTGCCAGCGCTAGGGACAGGGGGAGCGGGGAGCTGTTTTTT.

This clone was found a few times. Different DNA sequences within this sample yield the same CDR3. This chain uses TRBV11-2 with TRBJ1-1; D uncertain. The V and J ends lost 1 base and 1 base respectively, with 4 bases between them. The CDR3 is 13 amino acids. CDR1 and CDR2 (germline): SGHAT, FQNNGV. The CDR3 coding sequence is TGTGCCAGCAGCTTAGGCGCGAACACTGAAGCTTTCTTT. Translated: CASSLGANTEAFF.

This clone appeared once. The genes are TRBV10-1 and TRBJ1-2, with 11 bases matching TRBD1. CDR1 and CDR2 (germline): WNHNN, SYGVQD (reference sequence). The CDR3 runs to 14 residues. V lost 3 bases and J lost 7; bases outside the gene matches: 4. In DNA, the CDR3 is TGCGCCAGCAGTGAAGGGACAGGGGGGTCTGGCTACACCTTC. Translation: CASSEGTGGSGYTF.

This clone was counted a single time. The gene calls are TRBV27 and TRBJ1-2; 7 nucleotides agree with TRBD1. The CDR3 consists of 13 residues. Losses at the gene ends were 6 bases for V and 5 bases for J; bases not matched to a gene: 6. CDR1 is MNHEY and CDR2 is SMNVEV in the germline V gene (reference sequence). CDR3 in DNA: TGTGCCAGCAGCCGGGACAGCGAATATGGCTACACCTTC. As protein: CASSRDSEYGYTF.

The V gene is TRBV5-1, the J gene TRBJ1-1, with a weak D call TRBD1 (5 bases). This CDR3 spans 14 amino acids. CDR1 is SGHRS and CDR2 is YFSETQ in the germline V gene. Trimming pared 0 bases from V and 1 base from J, leaving 7 bases between. Here the CDR3 reads CASSLGQKNTEAFF. The CDR3 DNA reads as TGCGCCAGCAGCTTGGGACAGAAGAACACTGAAGCTTTCTTT.

The chain uses TRBV7-8 and TRBJ2-1; 11 nucleotides line up with TRBD2. The CDR3 is made up of 16 amino acids. The ends lost 4 bases at V and 6 bases at J; junction bases unmatched: 8. The germline V gene has CDR1 SGHVS and CDR2 FQNEAQ. Written as DNA, the CDR3 is TGTGCCAGCAGCTCCAGACTAGCGGGGAGAGGCAATGAGCAGTTCTTC. Translation gives CASSSRLAGRGNEQFF.

This clone has just a few counts. The chain has TRBV2 and TRBJ2-2; D is ambiguous. Germline V gives CDR1 SNHLY, CDR2 FYNNEI. This CDR3 has 12 residues. Deletions cut 2 bases from V and 9 bases from J, with 7 bases between. The CDR3 loop is CASSESKRELFF. In DNA, the CDR3 is TGTGCCAGCAGTGAAAGTAAGCGGGAGCTGTTTTTT.

The chain couples TRBV3-1 (or the pseudogene TRBV3-2) to TRBJ1-1, with 8 bases lining up with TRBD1. This CDR3 is 14 amino acids long. Looked up from germline, CDR1 is LGHDT and CDR2 is YNNKEL (reference sequence). After removal of 2 bases from V and 4 bases from J, the junction contained 3 bases not matched to a gene. In DNA, the CDR3 is TGTGCCAGCAGCCAACAGGGGGCGGGCACTGAAGCTTTCTTT. Protein: CASSQQGAGTEAFF.

The chain combines TRBV7-2 with TRBJ2-7; D unclear. The CDR3 consists of 13 residues. V lost 5 bases to trimming and J lost 0 bases, with 8 bases between them. Germline V gene sequence: CDR1 SGHTA, CDR2 FQGNSA. CDR3 nucleotides: TGTGCCAGCAGCCCCGCCTACTCCTACGAGCAGTACTTC. Protein: CASSPAYSYEQYF.

The chain has TRBV12-3 or TRBV12-4 and TRBJ1-4; no clear D. The CDR3 is made up of 13 amino acids. V was cut by 5 bases and J by 3 bases, with 7 bases left in between. CDR3 DNA sequence: TGTGCCAGCAGTCCGGGTCCTAATGAAAAACTGTTTTTT. It yields the protein CASSPGPNEKLFF.

The chain carries TRBV19 and TRBJ1-5, with D perhaps TRBD1 (6 bases). The germline V gene encodes CDR1 LNHDA and CDR2 SQIVND (reference sequence). V lost 7 bases to trimming and J lost 1 base, with 14 bases between them. The CDR3 is made up of 15 amino acids. CDR3 coding DNA: TGTGCCAGTACCTTTACAGGGTCAAGCAATCAGCCCCAGCATTTT. Residues: CASTFTGSSNQPQHF.

The chain is built from TRBV5-1 and TRBJ1-1; the D gene is possibly TRBD1 (6 bases). The germline CDR1 and CDR2 sequences are SGHRS and YFSETQ. V was shortened by 3 bases and J by 0 bases, with 9 bases between the two germline ends. The CDR3 length is 14 residues. The CDR3 is CASSYTGLNTEAFF. The CDR3 DNA reads TGCGCCAGCAGCTATACAGGGCTGAACACTGAAGCTTTCTTT.

V is TRBV10-3 and J is TRBJ2-3; 7 bases map to TRBD2. The CDR3 length is 14 residues. The J segment lost 5 bases and the V segment lost 3 bases, leaving 5 bases of the junction unmatched. The germline gives CDR1 ENHRY, CDR2 SYGVKD. CDR3 coding DNA: TGTGCCATCAGTGAAAGCGGGGCGTTAGATACGCAGTATTTT. The encoded protein is CAISESGALDTQYF.

The chain recombines TRBV6-1 with TRBJ1-3; 7 bases line up with TRBD1. The trim removed 1 base at V and 4 bases at J, leaving 4 bases unmatched. This CDR3 region has 15 residues. The germline CDR1 and CDR2 sequences are MNHNS and SASEGT. The CDR3 region has the DNA TGTGCCAGCAGTGAAGGGACAGGTTACGGAAACACCATATATTTT. Protein: CASSEGTGYGNTIYF.

This chain links TRBV2 with TRBJ1-1, with TRBD1 as a possible D gene (5 bases). Germline V gene lookup returns CDR1 SNHLY and CDR2 FYNNEI. V was cut by 6 bases and J by 2 bases, with 19 bases left in between. The CDR3 runs to 16 residues. The CDR3 reads CASSSEGSGVNTEAFF. The CDR3 DNA sequence: TGTGCCAGCAGCAGTGAAGGGTCGGGGGTAAACACTGAAGCTTTCTTT.

The chain links TRBV9 to TRBJ1-5; no clear D. Germline-derived CDR1 and CDR2 are SGDLS and YYNGEE. Trimming removed 0 bases from V and 7 bases from J, with 14 bases in between. The length of the CDR3 is 15 residues. The CDR3 loop reads CASSVGPSAGQPQHF. The CDR3 DNA sequence: TGTGCCAGCAGCGTAGGCCCCAGCGCGGGGCAGCCCCAGCATTTT.

This rearrangement joins TRBV5-1 to TRBJ1-4; the D gene is possibly TRBD1 (6 bases). V lost 3 bases and J 8 bases, leaving 14 bases between the germline ends. CDR1 is SGHRS and CDR2 is YFSETQ in the germline V gene. This CDR3 is built from 14 residues. The CDR3 DNA follows: TGCGCCAGCAGCTCAGGGGCGAGGGTAGAAAAACTGTTTTTT. The encoded protein is CASSSGARVEKLFF.

This clone showed up just once. This chain connects TRBV6-5 to TRBJ1-2, with D hard to call. V lost 0 bases to trimming and J lost 5 bases, with 7 bases between them. CDR1 and CDR2 (germline): MNHEY, SVGAGI. The CDR3 consists of 13 residues. CDR3 sequence reads: CASSYSVLYGYTF. The CDR3 nucleotides are TGTGCCAGCAGTTACTCTGTCCTTTATGGCTACACCTTC.

Turning to this clone: The identical CDR3 is also encoded by other nucleotide sequences in the sample. The V gene is TRBV12-3 or TRBV12-4, the J gene TRBJ2-2, with TRBD2 identical over 7 bases. V dropped 3 bases and J dropped 6; count of bases not matched to a gene: 1. The CDR3 runs to 13 residues. The CDR3 bases are TGTGCCAGCAGTTTGGGGGGGTCCGGGGAGCTGTTTTTT. Its translation is CASSLGGSGELFF.

CDR3 protein: CASSQAWGPYEQYF. CDR3 DNA sequence: TGCGCCAGCAGCCAAGCCTGGGGGCCCTACGAGCAGTACTTC. The chain couples TRBV4-1 to TRBJ2-7, with D possibly matching TRBD1 (6 bases). V lost 1 base and J 2 bases, leaving 9 bases between the germline ends. CDR3 length: 14 amino acids. Germline V gene data show CDR1 as MGHRA and CDR2 as YSYEKL.

This clone has only one observation. This sequence joins TRBV6-5 and TRBJ1-5; 10 nucleotides match TRBD1. The germline V gene has CDR1 MNHEY and CDR2 SVGAGI. V shed 10 bases and J 6 bases; nucleotides not matched to a gene: 9. The CDR3 is 14 amino acids. CDR3 loop: CATRQGATSQPQHF. In DNA form, the CDR3 reads TGTGCCACAAGACAGGGGGCGACGAGTCAGCCCCAGCATTTT.

This clone has just a few counts. The chain employs TRBV30 and TRBJ1-6; D is unclear. This CDR3 is 13 amino acids long. Trimming cost V 0 bases and J 6 bases, with 6 bases left between them. The germline CDR1 and CDR2 sequences are GTSNPN and SVGIG (reference sequence). CDR3 protein: CAWSVGSNSPLHF. Written as DNA, the CDR3 is TGTGCCTGGAGTGTGGGCTCTAATTCACCCCTCCACTTT.

The rearrangement uses TRBV9 and TRBJ2-3; maybe TRBD2 (6 bases). The V end was cut by 3 bases, the J end by 2 bases, with 13 bases between. The CDR3 sequence is 15 residues long. The germline CDR1 and CDR2 sequences are SGDLS and YYNGEE. The CDR3 sequence: CASSARGLLTDTQYF. The CDR3 DNA follows: TGTGCCAGCAGCGCCCGGGGACTTCTCACAGATACGCAGTATTTT.

The V and J genes are TRBV7-6 and TRBJ1-2, with D unresolved. This CDR3 has 16 residues. Deletions cut 1 base from V and 2 bases from J, with 14 bases between. Germline lookup yields CDR1 SGHVS and CDR2 FNYEAQ. The CDR3 DNA reads as TGTGCCAGCAGCTTAGATGACGGGGTACACAACTATGGCTACACCTTC. Encoded protein: CASSLDDGVHNYGYTF.

This clone was observed a few times. The V call is TRBV9, the J call TRBJ2-7, with 7 bases identical to TRBD2. CDR1 and CDR2 (germline): SGDLS, YYNGEE. V lost 7 bases, J lost 6 bases, and 4 bases stayed unmatched. The CDR3 totals 11 residues. The CDR3 DNA sequence: TGTGCCAGCGGACTAGAACGCGAGCAGTACTTC. Translated: CASGLEREQYF.

This clone appeared once. The CDR3 spells CASRVTGSRPEAFF. Here the CDR3 DNA reads TGTGCCAGCAGGGTAACAGGGTCTAGGCCTGAAGCTTTCTTT. This chain connects TRBV2 to TRBJ1-1; a possible D gene is TRBD1 (6 bases). Germline CDR1 reads SNHLY; CDR2 reads FYNNEI. The ends were cut back, 6 bases at V and 6 bases at J, with 17 bases in the middle. The CDR3 extends over 14 amino acids.

Points on this clone: Other nucleotide sequences from this sample produce the same CDR3. V usage is TRBV5-1 and J usage is TRBJ2-5; the match to TRBD2 covers 13 bases. V lost 2 bases and J lost 4; bases outside the gene matches: 2. Germline loops: CDR1 SGHRS, CDR2 YFSETQ. The CDR3 runs 15 residues. The CDR3 bases are TGCGCCAGCAGCTTAGGACTAGCGGGGGTAGAGACCCAGTACTTC. This sequence encodes CASSLGLAGVETQYF.